Listed here are 10 T cell receptor beta chains from one sample, sequenced in a study of siplizumab effects on memory and regulatory T cells. Method: immunoSEQ multiplex PCR; TCRdb's copy keeps in-frame clones and lacks some. Among roughly 100,000 clones listed, 80% to 95% were seen once. Sequencing input: CD4+ T cells sorted from blood. Receptor source: a human donor in good health.

The chain employs TRBV6-1 and TRBJ1-4, with 10 nucleotides matching TRBD1. Germline CDR1 is MNHNS and CDR2 is SASEGT. V shed 1 base, J shed 0 bases, and the junction held 5 bases outside the gene matches. The CDR3 spans 18 residues. The CDR3 region has the DNA TGTGCCAGCAGTGAAGGGTGGGACAGGGGACCAACTAATGAAAAACTGTTTTTT. Amino acids: CASSEGWDRGPTNEKLFF.

This chain connects TRBV27 to TRBJ2-4, with D hard to call. The CDR3 is made up of 15 amino acids. Germline CDR1 is MNHEY and CDR2 is SMNVEV (reference sequence). V was pared by 5 bases and J by 6 bases, with 17 bases between. The CDR3 loop is CASSLSPIQLNIQYF. CDR3 DNA sequence: TGTGCCAGCAGTCTCTCTCCAATTCAGCTAAACATTCAGTACTTC.

Concerning this clone itself: Relative to the germline gene, one junction end is altered; a read error may explain this. V gene TRBV25-1 combines with J gene TRBJ1-4, with no clear D. The V gene's germline CDR1 is MGHDK and CDR2 SYGVNS. This CDR3 contains 15 residues. The CDR3: CASSVRKGSNEKLFF. CDR3 in DNA: TGTGCCAGCAGTGTTAGGAAGGGATCTAATGAGAAACTGTTTTTT.

The rearrangement joins TRBV15 to TRBJ2-3; 8 bases align to TRBD2. J lost 3 bases, V lost 0 bases, and 14 bases had no gene match. CDR3 length equals 19 residues. Germline CDR1 and CDR2: LNHNV and YYDKDF (reference sequence). CDR3 sequence reads: CATSRERPRAGGTTDTQYF. For the CDR3, the DNA is TGTGCCACCAGCAGAGAACGTCCGAGGGCGGGAGGAACGACAGATACGCAGTATTTT. Complete variable domain (other parts from reference TRBV15 and TRBJ2-3): DAMVIQNPRYQVTQFGKPVTLSCSQTLNHNVMYWYQQKSSQAPKLLFHYYDKDFNNEADTPDNFQSRRPNTSFCFLDIRSPGLGDTAMYLCATSRERPRAGGTTDTQYFGPGTRLTVL.

This chain links TRBV7-2 with TRBJ2-6, with no clear D. V shed 1 base and J shed 2 bases, with 9 bases lying between them. The CDR3 is 16 amino acids. The germline V gene has CDR1 SGHTA and CDR2 FQGNSA. CDR3 in DNA: TGTGCCAGCAGCTTAGAAAGGGTGACTGGGGCCAACGTCCTGACTTTC. Translating it yields CASSLERVTGANVLTF.

The chain uses TRBV19 and TRBJ1-4; TRBD1 is a possible D gene (5 bases). The V and J ends lost 3 bases and 0 bases respectively, with 5 bases between them. This CDR3 is built from 14 residues. In germline, CDR1 is LNHDA, CDR2 SQIVND (reference sequence). The CDR3 reads CASSMGPTNEKLFF. The CDR3 DNA reads as TGTGCCAGTAGTATGGGACCAACTAATGAAAAACTGTTTTTT.

The rearrangement links TRBV29-1 to TRBJ1-4; no clear D gene. V was shortened by 7 bases and J by 0 bases, with 12 bases between the two germline ends. CDR3 length: 14 residues. CDR1 is SQVTM, CDR2 ANQGSEA, per germline. CDR3 in amino acids: CSAVGTSTNEKLFF. CDR3 nucleotide sequence: TGCAGCGCGGTCGGTACATCAACTAATGAAAAACTGTTTTTT.

V gene TRBV5-1 combines with J gene TRBJ2-7; 9 nucleotides match TRBD1. This CDR3 spans 15 amino acids. CDR1 SGHRS and CDR2 YFSETQ come from the germline V gene. V trimming: 4 bases; J trimming: 0 bases; junction bases outside the gene matches: 5. The CDR3 is CASSTRDRASYEQYF. DNA for the CDR3: TGCGCCAGCAGCACCCGGGACAGGGCCTCCTACGAGCAGTACTTC.

The chain joins TRBV7-2 to TRBJ1-1; D gene ambiguous. The V gene lost 5 bases and the J gene lost 7 bases, with 11 bases spanning the gap. The CDR3 has 12 residues. CDR1 is SGHTA and CDR2 is FQGNSA in the germline V gene. CDR3 coding DNA: TGTGCCAGCAGCCTCAATGAATTTGAAGCTTTCTTT. It yields the protein CASSLNEFEAFF.

This chain connects TRBV27 to TRBJ2-7, with 7 bases aligning to TRBD2. The CDR3 is 14 residues long. V lost 0 bases to trimming and J lost 6 bases; unmatched junction nucleotides: 5. The germline gives CDR1 MNHEY, CDR2 SMNVEV (reference sequence). The CDR3 protein is CASSLSVRGGEQYF. CDR3 DNA sequence: TGTGCCAGCAGTTTATCGGTGCGCGGGGGCGAGCAGTACTTC.